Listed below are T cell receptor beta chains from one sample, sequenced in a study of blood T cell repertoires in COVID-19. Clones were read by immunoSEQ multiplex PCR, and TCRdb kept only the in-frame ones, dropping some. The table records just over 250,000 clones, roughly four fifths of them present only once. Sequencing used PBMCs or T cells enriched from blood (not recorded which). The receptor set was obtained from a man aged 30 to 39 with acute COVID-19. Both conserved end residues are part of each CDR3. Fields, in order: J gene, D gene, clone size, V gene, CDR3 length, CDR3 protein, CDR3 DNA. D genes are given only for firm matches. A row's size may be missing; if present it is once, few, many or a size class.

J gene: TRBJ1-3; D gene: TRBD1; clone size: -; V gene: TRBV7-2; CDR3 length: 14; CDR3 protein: CASSPTGPGNTIYF; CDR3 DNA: TGTGCCAGCAGCCCGACAGGGCCCGGAAACACCATATATTTT
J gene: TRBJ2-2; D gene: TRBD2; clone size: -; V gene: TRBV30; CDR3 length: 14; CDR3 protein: CAWSVRLAEKELFF; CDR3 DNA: TGTGCCTGGAGTGTACGACTAGCGGAGAAGGAGCTGTTTTTT
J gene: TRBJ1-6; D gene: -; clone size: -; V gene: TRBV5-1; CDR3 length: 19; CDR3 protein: CASSSPLWDTTHYNSPLHF; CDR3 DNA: TGCGCCAGCAGCTCCCCTCTATGGGACACTACTCACTATAATTCACCCCTCCACTTT
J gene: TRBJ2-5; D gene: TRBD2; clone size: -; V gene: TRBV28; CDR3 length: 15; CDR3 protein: CASSFLAGEQETQYF; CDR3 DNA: TGTGCCAGCAGTTTCCTAGCGGGGGAACAAGAGACCCAGTACTTC
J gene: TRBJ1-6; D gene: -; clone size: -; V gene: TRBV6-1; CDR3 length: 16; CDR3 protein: CASSDRNRAGNSPLHF; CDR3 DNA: TGTGCCAGCAGTGACAGAAACAGGGCGGGTAATTCACCCCTCCACTTT
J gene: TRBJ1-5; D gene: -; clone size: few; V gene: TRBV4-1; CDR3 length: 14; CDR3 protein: CASSQDGGYQPQHF; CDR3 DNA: TGCGCCAGCAGCCAAGACGGGGGGTATCAGCCCCAGCATTTT
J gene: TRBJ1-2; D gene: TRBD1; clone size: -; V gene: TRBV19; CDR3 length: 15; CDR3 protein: CASSIGTALNYGYTF; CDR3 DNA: TGTGCCAGTAGTATCGGGACAGCCTTAAACTATGGCTACACCTTC
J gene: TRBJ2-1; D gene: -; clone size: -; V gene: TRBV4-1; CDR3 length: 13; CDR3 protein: CASSHNNRDEQFF; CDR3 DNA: TGCGCCAGCAGCCACAATAACAGGGACGAGCAGTTCTTC
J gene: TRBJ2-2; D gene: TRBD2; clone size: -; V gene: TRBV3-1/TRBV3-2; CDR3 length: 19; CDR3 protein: CASSHDQASGGLNTGELFF; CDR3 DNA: TGTGCCAGCAGCCATGACCAGGCCAGCGGGGGACTAAACACCGGGGAGCTGTTTTTT
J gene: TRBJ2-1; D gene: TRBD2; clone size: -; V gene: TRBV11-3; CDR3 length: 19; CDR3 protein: CASSSHSPSGRAYRNEQFF; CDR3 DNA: TGTGCCAGCAGCTCCCATAGCCCTAGCGGGAGGGCGTACAGGAATGAGCAGTTCTTC
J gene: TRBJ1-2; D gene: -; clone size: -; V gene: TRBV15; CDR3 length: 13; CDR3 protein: CATSVRGGYGYTF; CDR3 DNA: TGTGCCACCAGCGTTAGGGGTGGTTATGGCTACACCTTC
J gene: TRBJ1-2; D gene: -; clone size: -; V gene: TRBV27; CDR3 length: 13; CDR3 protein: CASSWGPTQGYTF; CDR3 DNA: TGTGCCAGCAGCTGGGGGCCAACCCAGGGCTACACCTTC
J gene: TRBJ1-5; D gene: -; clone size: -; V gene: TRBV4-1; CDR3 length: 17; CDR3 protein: CASSQDGGFSGNQPQHF; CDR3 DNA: TGCGCCAGCAGCCAAGACGGGGGTTTTAGCGGCAATCAGCCCCAGCATTTT
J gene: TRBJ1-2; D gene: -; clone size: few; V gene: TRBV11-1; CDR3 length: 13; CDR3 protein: CASSSPGLHGYTF; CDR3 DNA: TGTGCCAGCAGCTCTCCAGGGTTACATGGCTACACCTTC
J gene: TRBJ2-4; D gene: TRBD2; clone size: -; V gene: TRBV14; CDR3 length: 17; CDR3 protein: CASSGGLAVLAKNIQYF; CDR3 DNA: TGTGCCAGCAGCGGGGGACTAGCGGTCCTAGCCAAAAACATTCAGTACTTC
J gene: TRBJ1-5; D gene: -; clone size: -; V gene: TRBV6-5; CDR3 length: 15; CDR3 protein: CASSRTGPQSQPQHF; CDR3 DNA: TGTGCCAGCAGTCGCACAGGGCCTCAGTCCCAGCCCCAGCATTTT
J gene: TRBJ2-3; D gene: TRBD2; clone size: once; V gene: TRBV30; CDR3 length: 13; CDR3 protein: CAWSGVAGDTQYF; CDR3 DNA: TGTGCCTGGAGTGGTGTAGCGGGAGATACGCAGTATTTT